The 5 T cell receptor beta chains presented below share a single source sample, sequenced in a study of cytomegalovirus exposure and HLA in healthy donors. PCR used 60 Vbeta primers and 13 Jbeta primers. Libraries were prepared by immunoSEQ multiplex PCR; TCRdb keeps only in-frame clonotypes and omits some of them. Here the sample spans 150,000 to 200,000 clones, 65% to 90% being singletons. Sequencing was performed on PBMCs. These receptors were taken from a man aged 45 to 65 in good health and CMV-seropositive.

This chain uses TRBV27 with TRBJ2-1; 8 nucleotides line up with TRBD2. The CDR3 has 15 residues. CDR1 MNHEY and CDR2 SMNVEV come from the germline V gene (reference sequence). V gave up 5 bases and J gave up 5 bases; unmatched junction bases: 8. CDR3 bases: TGTGCCAGCAGTACCCCTGGGACTAGGGACAATGAGCAGTTCTTC. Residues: CASSTPGTRDNEQFF.

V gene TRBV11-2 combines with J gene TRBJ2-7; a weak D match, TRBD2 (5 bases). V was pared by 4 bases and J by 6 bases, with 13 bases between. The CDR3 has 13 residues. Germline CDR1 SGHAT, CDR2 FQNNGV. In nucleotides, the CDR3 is TGTGCCAGCAGCTCTTATCAGGCGGGCGAGCAGTACGTC. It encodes CASSSYQAGEQYV.

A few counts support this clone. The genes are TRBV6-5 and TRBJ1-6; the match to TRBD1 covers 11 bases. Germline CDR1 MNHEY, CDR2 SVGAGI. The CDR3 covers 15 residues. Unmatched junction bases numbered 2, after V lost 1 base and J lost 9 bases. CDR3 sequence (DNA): TGTGCCAGCAGTTACTTCGGGACAGGGGGTTCACCCCTCCACTTT. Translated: CASSYFGTGGSPLHF.

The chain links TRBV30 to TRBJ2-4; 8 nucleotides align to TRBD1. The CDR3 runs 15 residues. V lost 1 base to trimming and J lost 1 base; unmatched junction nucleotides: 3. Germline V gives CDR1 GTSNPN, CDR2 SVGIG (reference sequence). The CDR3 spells CAWSGRTGAKNIQYF. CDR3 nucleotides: TGTGCCTGGAGTGGCAGGACAGGGGCCAAAAACATTCAGTACTTC.

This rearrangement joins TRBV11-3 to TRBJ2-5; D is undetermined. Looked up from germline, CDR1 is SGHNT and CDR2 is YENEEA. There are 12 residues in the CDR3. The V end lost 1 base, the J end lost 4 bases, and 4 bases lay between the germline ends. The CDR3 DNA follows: TGTGCCAGCAGCTTAGTTAGAGAGACCCAGTACTTC. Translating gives CASSLVRETQYF. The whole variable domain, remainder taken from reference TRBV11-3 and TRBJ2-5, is EAGVVQSPRYKIIEKKQPVAFWCNPISGHNTLYWYLQNLGQGPELLIRYENEEAVDDSQLPKDRFSAERLKGVDSTLKIQPAELGDSAVYLCASSLVRETQYFGPGTRLLVL.